The 32 T cell receptor beta chains below were found in one sample sequenced in a study of identical twins. TCRdb fed the 5' RACE reads into MiXCR, producing one record per CDR3 protein. The sample has fewer than 900,000 distinct CDR3 sequences, roughly 20% seen once. These same data were also listed under a study on T cells expressing NK-cell markers.

Sequenced input: PBMCs. These receptors were taken from a woman aged 18-29 years in good health.

The chain combines TRBV10-3 with TRBJ2-1; 7 nucleotides line up with TRBD2. The CDR3 loop spans 13 amino acids. Per the germline V gene, CDR1 is ENHRY and CDR2 is SYGVKD. V lost 9 bases to trimming and J lost 4 bases; unmatched junction nucleotides: 6. As DNA, the CDR3 is TGTGCCATTGCGGGAGACCCTTACAATGAGCAGTTCTTC. This encodes CAIAGDPYNEQFF.

V is TRBV12-3 or TRBV12-4 and J is TRBJ1-2; D is unclear. Trimming cost V 2 bases and J 4 bases, with 8 bases left between them. The CDR3 length is 13 residues. The CDR3 sequence: CASSLKIGYGYTF. The DNA for the CDR3 is TGTGCCAGCAGTTTAAAAATAGGCTATGGCTACACCTTC.

This clonotype was counted a few times. The rearrangement uses TRBV12-3 or TRBV12-4 and TRBJ2-2, with a possible D match to TRBD2 (7 bases). V was trimmed by 6 bases and J by 5 bases, leaving 13 bases between them. This CDR3 contains 14 residues. The CDR3 DNA is TGTGCCAGCAGGGGGAGGGGGAGAACCGGGGAGCTGTTTTTT. Residues: CASRGRGRTGELFF.

This clonotype was recorded a few times. The genes are TRBV5-5 and TRBJ1-6; possible D gene TRBD1, 6 bases. This CDR3 region has 18 residues. V dropped 0 bases and J dropped 3 bases, with 16 bases sitting between them. Germline V lookup: CDR1 SGHKS, CDR2 YYEKEE (reference sequence). Here the CDR3 reads CASSLAGTSANYNSPLHF. The CDR3 coding sequence is TGTGCCAGCAGCTTGGCCGGGACATCGGCGAACTATAATTCACCCCTCCACTTT.

In this sample, this clonotype turned up many times. The V call is TRBV12-3 or TRBV12-4, the J call TRBJ1-2; D gene unclear. The CDR3 sequence is 11 residues long. Trimming removed 2 bases from V and 13 bases from J, with 11 bases in between. Here the CDR3 DNA reads TGTGCCAGCAGTTTAAAGTCTGTCCTCACCTTC. Protein product: CASSLKSVLTF.

CDR3 amino acids: CASSRIIAGAGGANVLTF. CDR3 coding DNA: TGCGCCAGCAGCAGGATAATAGCGGGGGCAGGGGGGGCCAACGTCCTGACTTTC. The rearrangement uses TRBV5-1 and TRBJ2-6; 9 nucleotides match TRBD2. Trimming removed 4 bases from V and 4 bases from J; junction bases left unmatched: 12. Germline V gene data show CDR1 as SGHRS and CDR2 as YFSETQ. This CDR3 contains 18 residues.

The chain has TRBV25-1 and TRBJ2-1, with no clear D. CDR1 and CDR2 from the germline V gene are MGHDK and SYGVNS. The CDR3 length is 14 residues. V lost 7 bases to trimming and J lost 7 bases, with 17 bases between them. CDR3 DNA sequence: TGTGCCAGCACAATAAAGGCCACTGGTAATGAGCAGTTCTTC. Translated: CASTIKATGNEQFF.

V gene TRBV7-2 combines with J gene TRBJ2-1, with TRBD2 matching over 7 bases. V dropped 4 bases and J dropped 0; count of bases not matched to a gene: 6. There are 16 residues in the CDR3. Germline V lookup: CDR1 SGHTA, CDR2 FQGNSA. CDR3 in amino acids: CASSSLAPSSYNEQFF. For the CDR3, the DNA is TGTGCCAGCAGCTCACTAGCGCCAAGCTCCTACAATGAGCAGTTCTTC.

This clonotype appeared a few times. This rearrangement joins TRBV5-1 to TRBJ1-4; D not resolved. The CDR3 has 12 amino acids. The V end was cut by 3 bases, the J end by 8 bases, with 8 bases between. Germline values: CDR1 SGHRS, CDR2 YFSETQ. The CDR3 DNA follows: TGCGCCAGCAGCTACAACGGGGAAAAACTGTTTTTT. Amino acids: CASSYNGEKLFF.

This clonotype was detected a few times. The rearrangement links TRBV20-1 to TRBJ2-2; TRBD1 is a possible D gene (6 bases). This CDR3 spans 14 amino acids. In germline, CDR1 is DFQATT, CDR2 SNEGSKA (reference sequence). The V gene lost 6 bases and the J gene lost 7 bases, with 18 bases spanning the gap. The CDR3 protein is CSASDRLGGGELFF. The CDR3 nucleotides read TGCAGTGCGTCGGACAGATTGGGTGGCGGGGAGCTGTTTTTT.

This clonotype was detected a few times. The rearrangement links TRBV20-1 to TRBJ1-1, with D possibly being TRBD1 (5 bases). V dropped 0 bases and J dropped 4 bases, with 12 bases sitting between them. Germline assignment: CDR1 DFQATT and CDR2 SNEGSKA (reference sequence). This CDR3 is built from 14 residues. The CDR3 nucleotides read TGCAGTGCTAGAGACCAGGGTCTGATCACTGAAGCTTTCTTT. This sequence encodes CSARDQGLITEAFF.

This clonotype was picked up a small number of times. This chain links TRBV5-1 with TRBJ2-7, with D uncertain. The CDR3 contains 13 residues. CDR1 and CDR2 from the germline V gene are SGHRS and YFSETQ. Trimming shortened V by 0 bases and J by 3 bases, and 7 bases separated the two germline ends. The CDR3 bases are TGCGCCAGCAGCTTGGGGGTCTACTACGAGCAGTACTTC. Protein: CASSLGVYYEQYF.

The chain couples TRBV10-3 to TRBJ2-1; a weak D match, TRBD2 (6 bases). CDR1 is ENHRY, CDR2 SYGVKD, per germline. The CDR3 sequence is 14 residues long. The V gene lost 5 bases and the J gene lost 5 bases, with 13 bases spanning the gap. For the CDR3, the DNA is TGTGCCATCAGTAACAGCGGGCACGACAATGAGCAGTTCTTC. Protein sequence: CAISNSGHDNEQFF.

This clonotype appeared many times. The rearrangement joins TRBV12-3 or TRBV12-4 to TRBJ1-2; D unresolved. The CDR3 runs to 11 residues. Trimming left V 3 bases short and J 4 bases short, with 3 bases between. This CDR3 is CASSFSYGYTF. DNA for the CDR3: TGTGCCAGCAGTTTTAGCTATGGCTACACCTTC.

V gene TRBV7-6 combines with J gene TRBJ2-2, with 7 bases aligning to TRBD2. This CDR3 has 15 residues. Germline-derived CDR1 and CDR2 are SGHVS and FNYEAQ. The V and J ends lost 4 bases and 3 bases, in that order; junction bases with no gene match: 5. The CDR3 is CASSSTSGDTGELFF. In DNA, the CDR3 is TGTGCCAGCAGCTCGACGAGCGGGGACACCGGGGAGCTGTTTTTT.

This clonotype turned up a few times. This chain connects TRBV7-9 to TRBJ1-1; D is perhaps TRBD1 (6 bases). V was cut by 7 bases and J by 1 base, with 16 bases left in between. Germline CDR1 and CDR2: SEHNR and FQNEAQ (reference sequence). The CDR3 consists of 15 residues. The chain's CDR3 is CASILSGTQNTEAFF. DNA for the CDR3: TGTGCCAGCATTCTTTCCGGGACACAGAACACTGAAGCTTTCTTT.

This clonotype was picked up a small number of times. The rearrangement joins TRBV4-3 to TRBJ2-3, with 7 bases fitting TRBD2. V lost 0 bases to trimming and J lost 4 bases; unmatched junction nucleotides: 7. Germline CDR1 and CDR2: LGHNA and YSLEER. The CDR3 has 16 residues. Here the CDR3 reads CASSQDSGGAADTQYF. As DNA, the CDR3 is TGCGCCAGCAGCCAAGATTCGGGGGGAGCGGCAGATACGCAGTATTTT.

The chain recombines TRBV5-1 with TRBJ2-2; D tentatively fits TRBD1 or TRBD2 (5 bases each). In germline, CDR1 is SGHRS, CDR2 YFSETQ. CDR3 length: 16 residues. V lost 1 base and J 0 bases, leaving 10 bases between the germline ends. CDR3 DNA sequence: TGCGCCAGCAGCTTGTTACGGGACGCGAACACCGGGGAGCTGTTTTTT. This translates into CASSLLRDANTGELFF.

The V and J genes are TRBV11-1 and TRBJ2-7, with 9 bases fitting TRBD2. The V gene's germline CDR1 is SGHAT and CDR2 FQDESV (reference sequence). The CDR3 is made up of 18 amino acids. With 5 bases clipped from V and 2 bases from J, the junction kept 16 bases outside the gene matches. The CDR3 DNA sequence: TGTGCCAGCAGCAAGGGGACGCTAGCGGGGAGAGTTACCTACGAGCAGTACTTC. This encodes CASSKGTLAGRVTYEQYF. Filled out from reference TRBV11-1 and TRBJ2-7, the complete variable domain reads EAEVAQSPRYKITEKSQAVAFWCDPISGHATLYWYRQILGQGPELLVQFQDESVVDDSQLPKDRFSAERLKGVDSTLKIQPAELGDSAMYLCASSKGTLAGRVTYEQYFGPGTRLTVT.

The V gene is TRBV6-1, the J gene TRBJ2-7; 8 bases line up with TRBD1. V lost 8 bases and J lost 3; bases outside the gene matches: 6. Germline CDR1 reads MNHNS; CDR2 reads SASEGT. The CDR3 totals 13 residues. The CDR3 protein is CASGPTGVYEQYF. Here the CDR3 DNA reads TGTGCCAGCGGACCGACAGGGGTCTACGAGCAGTACTTC.

The chain links TRBV29-1 to TRBJ1-5, with D possibly matching TRBD1 (6 bases). The CDR3 covers 13 residues. Germline V CDR1 and CDR2: SQVTM, ANQGSEA. Trimming stripped 1 base from V and 6 bases from J, with 10 bases between. CDR3 protein: CSVEGQVGQPQHF. The CDR3 coding sequence is TGCAGCGTTGAAGGACAGGTCGGTCAGCCCCAGCATTTT.

Of note for this clonotype: An end of the junction does not agree with germline; a read error may underlie this. The V and J genes are TRBV5-1 and TRBJ2-5; D is uncertain. The germline V gene encodes CDR1 SGHRS and CDR2 YFSETQ. The CDR3 runs 13 residues. CDR3 protein: CASTLEGLETQYF. The CDR3 nucleotides read TGCGCCAGCACCTTGGAAGGTTTAGAGACCCAGTACTTC.

The chain employs TRBV2 and TRBJ2-7; the D is unclear. From germline, CDR1 is SNHLY and CDR2 FYNNEI. Trimming removed 7 bases at V and 3 bases at J, with 13 bases between. This CDR3 region has 13 residues. The CDR3 coding sequence is TGTGCCAGCACCAAAGGATTGAACTACGAGCAGTACTTC. Its protein is CASTKGLNYEQYF.

In its sample, this clonotype was seen a few times. The rearrangement joins TRBV5-5 to TRBJ1-2; 9 nucleotides align to TRBD1. Germline CDR1 and CDR2: SGHKS and YYEKEE (reference sequence). V gave up 4 bases and J gave up 8 bases; unmatched junction bases: 15. CDR3 length: 16 amino acids. CDR3 bases: TGTGCCAGCAGCGCGATAACAGGGGGCCAATTTAGAGGCTACACCTTC. Translated, it gives CASSAITGGQFRGYTF.

This clonotype showed up just a few times. The chain couples TRBV7-9 to TRBJ1-2, with a possible D match to TRBD1 (5 bases). The CDR3 has 13 amino acids. With 5 bases removed from V and 4 bases from J, the gap between germline ends came to 11 bases. The germline V gene encodes CDR1 SEHNR and CDR2 FQNEAQ (reference sequence). CDR3 in amino acids: CASSLQEFYGYTF. In DNA form, the CDR3 reads TGTGCCAGCAGCCTACAGGAGTTCTATGGCTACACCTTC.

The chain joins TRBV15 to TRBJ2-1; TRBD2 agrees at 11 bases. CDR1 is LNHNV, CDR2 YYDKDF, per germline (reference sequence). This CDR3 region has 17 residues. Losses at the gene ends were 0 bases for V and 4 bases for J; bases not matched to a gene: 5. The CDR3 DNA follows: TGTGCCACCAGCAGAGAAAAGGGACTAGCGGCGTACAATGAGCAGTTCTTC. Translation gives CATSREKGLAAYNEQFF.

This clonotype has a handful of counts. The V call is TRBV20-1, the J call TRBJ2-5; D remains ambiguous. Germline V gene sequence: CDR1 DFQATT, CDR2 SNEGSKA (reference sequence). V was clipped by 3 bases and J by 5 bases, with 10 bases between them. This CDR3 is built from 12 residues. CDR3 in amino acids: CSARSSVETQYF. CDR3 nucleotide sequence: TGCAGTGCTAGGAGCAGTGTCGAGACCCAGTACTTC.

This clonotype was picked up a small number of times. V usage is TRBV7-8 and J usage is TRBJ2-1; 8 nucleotides agree with TRBD2. V shed 0 bases, J shed 6 bases, and the junction held 7 bases outside the gene matches. Germline lookup yields CDR1 SGHVS and CDR2 FQNEAQ. The CDR3 is made up of 16 amino acids. CDR3 in DNA: TGTGCCAGCAGCTTAGCCGCGGGACTAGACCCCAATGAGCAGTTCTTC. Translated, it gives CASSLAAGLDPNEQFF.

V usage is TRBV7-6 and J usage is TRBJ2-7; the D call may be TRBD1 or TRBD2 (5 bases each). Germline V lookup: CDR1 SGHVS, CDR2 FNYEAQ. The CDR3 runs 12 residues. V was pared by 1 base and J by 7 bases, with 8 bases between. This CDR3 reads CASSLEWGEQYF. DNA for the CDR3: TGTGCCAGCAGCTTAGAATGGGGGGAGCAGTACTTC.

This clonotype was found a few times. V usage is TRBV5-1 and J usage is TRBJ2-1; 9 bases align to TRBD1. The germline V gene encodes CDR1 SGHRS and CDR2 YFSETQ. Losses at the gene ends were 0 bases for V and 4 bases for J; bases not matched to a gene: 8. This CDR3 spans 17 amino acids. The CDR3 reads CASSLAGWTGEYNEQFF. As DNA, the CDR3 is TGCGCCAGCAGCTTGGCAGGCTGGACAGGGGAATACAATGAGCAGTTCTTC. The whole variable domain, remainder taken from reference TRBV5-1 and TRBJ2-1, is KAGVTQTPRYLIKTRGQQVTLSCSPISGHRSVSWYQQTPGQGLQFLFEYFSETQRNKGNFPGRFSGRQFSNSRSEMNVSTLELGDSALYLCASSLAGWTGEYNEQFFGPGTRLTVL.

A few counts support this clonotype. The CDR3 DNA reads TGTGCCAGCAGCCTGGCGGGATTGGGGTACGAGCAGTACTTC. Translated: CASSLAGLGYEQYF. This chain connects TRBV27 to TRBJ2-7; D is perhaps TRBD2 (6 bases). From germline, CDR1 is MNHEY and CDR2 SMNVEV (reference sequence). CDR3 length: 14 amino acids. Between the trimmed V and J ends, which lost 6 bases and 4 bases, there was a span of 16 bases.

About this clonotype: The junction and the germline gene differ at one end; a read error may be behind it. The V and J genes are TRBV20-1 and TRBJ2-1; TRBD1 matches at 9 bases. The CDR3 extends over 17 amino acids. Germline loops: CDR1 DFQATT, CDR2 SNEGSKA (reference sequence). The CDR3 nucleotides are TGCTGTGCTAGAGATTTACAGGGGGCGGGCTCCTACAATGAGCAGTTCTTC. Its protein is CCARDLQGAGSYNEQFF.